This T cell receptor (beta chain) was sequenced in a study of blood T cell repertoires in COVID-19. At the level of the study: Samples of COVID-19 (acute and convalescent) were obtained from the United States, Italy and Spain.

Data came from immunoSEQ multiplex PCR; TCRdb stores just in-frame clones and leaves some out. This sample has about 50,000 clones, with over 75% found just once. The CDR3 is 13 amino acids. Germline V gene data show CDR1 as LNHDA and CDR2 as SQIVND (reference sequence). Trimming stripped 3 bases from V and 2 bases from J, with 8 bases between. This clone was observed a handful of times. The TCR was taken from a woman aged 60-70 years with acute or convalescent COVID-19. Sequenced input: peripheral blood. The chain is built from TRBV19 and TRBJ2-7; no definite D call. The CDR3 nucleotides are TGTGCCAGTAGTATCCAGGATACCTACGAGCAGTACTTC. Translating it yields CASSIQDTYEQYF.